Presented here are 13 T cell receptor beta chains from one specimen sequenced in a study of blood T cell repertoires in COVID-19. Generated by immunoSEQ multiplex PCR, the TCRdb table keeps only in-frame clones and is missing some. The data hold 73,000 or so clones, with roughly 80% observed a single time. The sequencing input was peripheral blood. Receptor source: a woman aged 55-70 years with acute or convalescent COVID-19.

The chain carries TRBV4-1 and TRBJ2-2; D is perhaps TRBD1 (6 bases). From germline, CDR1 is MGHRA and CDR2 YSYEKL. The CDR3 runs to 14 residues. V lost 6 bases to trimming and J lost 6 bases, with 14 bases between them. The CDR3 reads CASRGAGAAGELFF. For the CDR3, the DNA is TGCGCCAGCAGGGGGGCAGGGGCGGCCGGGGAGCTGTTTTTT.

V usage is TRBV6-6 and J usage is TRBJ2-1, with 9 bases that match TRBD2. The CDR3 is 13 amino acids. Germline V lookup: CDR1 MNHNY, CDR2 SVGAGI (reference sequence). V lost 9 bases to trimming and J lost 4 bases; unmatched junction nucleotides: 4. CDR3 in amino acids: CASGLASYNEQFF. CDR3 nucleotides: TGTGCCAGTGGACTAGCGAGTTACAATGAGCAGTTCTTC.

J is TRBJ2-7 and V is TRBV18, with 7 bases aligning to TRBD1. This CDR3 is 15 amino acids long. CDR1 is KGHSH, CDR2 LQKENI, per germline. Trimming removed 5 bases from V and 0 bases from J; junction bases left unmatched: 7. The CDR3 nucleotides read TGTGCCAGCTCAACAGGGACAGCTAGCTCCTACGAGCAGTACTTC. It encodes CASSTGTASSYEQYF. Drawing the rest from reference TRBV18 and TRBJ2-7, the complete variable domain is NAGVMQNPRHLVRRRGQEARLRCSPMKGHSHVYWYRQLPEEGLKFMVYLQKENIIDESGMPKERFSAEFPKEGPSILRIQQVVRGDSAAYFCASSTGTASSYEQYFGPGTRLTVT.

Only one count was recorded for this clone. The J gene is TRBJ1-5, the V gene TRBV2, with a tentative D call TRBD1 (5 bases). Germline CDR1 reads SNHLY; CDR2 reads FYNNEI. The CDR3 spans 16 residues. V lost 0 bases and J 2 bases, leaving 11 bases between the germline ends. The CDR3 coding sequence is TGTGCCAGCAGTGAAGCGGAGGGGCTAGGCAATCAGCCCCAGCATTTT. Protein: CASSEAEGLGNQPQHF.

V and J are TRBV5-1 and TRBJ1-3; 7 positions match TRBD1. The trim removed 4 bases at V and 3 bases at J, leaving 4 bases unmatched. Germline V gives CDR1 SGHRS, CDR2 YFSETQ. This CDR3 comprises 14 residues. DNA for the CDR3: TGCGCCAGCAGCCCGACAGGGTTTGGAAACACCATATATTTT. It specifies CASSPTGFGNTIYF.

The chain uses TRBV7-3 and TRBJ1-2, with TRBD1 matching over 9 bases. The CDR3 has 15 amino acids. With 2 bases clipped from V and 8 bases from J, the junction kept 9 bases outside the gene matches. Germline V gene lookup returns CDR1 SGHTA and CDR2 FQGTGA. CDR3 bases: TGTGCCAGCAGCTTAGACTCCGGGACAGGGCGGGGCTACACCTTC. Its translation: CASSLDSGTGRGYTF. The variable domain in full, with the rest retrieved from reference TRBV7-3 and TRBJ1-2, is GAGVSQTPSNKVTEKGKYVELRCDPISGHTALYWYRQSLGQGPEFLIYFQGTGAADDSGLPNDRFFAVRPEGSVSTLKIQRTERGDSAVYLCASSLDSGTGRGYTFGSGTRLTVV.

This clone was seen a single time. This chain joins TRBV5-8 and TRBJ1-5; 8 nucleotides agree with TRBD1. The V and J ends lost 2 bases and 1 base, in that order; junction bases with no gene match: 2. The CDR3 has 15 residues. From germline, CDR1 is SGHTS and CDR2 YDEGEE. CDR3 protein: CASSLQGVSNQPQHF. The CDR3 DNA reads as TGTGCCAGCAGCTTACAGGGGGTGAGCAATCAGCCCCAGCATTTT.

The rearrangement links TRBV5-1 to TRBJ2-7, with 10 bases lining up with TRBD1. This CDR3 has 17 amino acids. The V and J ends lost 3 bases and 3 bases, in that order; junction bases with no gene match: 12. Germline V lookup: CDR1 SGHRS, CDR2 YFSETQ. CDR3 sequence: CASSSWDRGRTIYEQYF. CDR3 DNA: TGCGCCAGCAGCTCCTGGGACAGGGGCCGCACGATCTACGAGCAGTACTTC.

V and J are TRBV14 and TRBJ1-1; 9 bases agree with TRBD1. This CDR3 comprises 15 residues. Germline CDR1 SGHDN, CDR2 FVKESK. With V trimmed by 2 bases and J by 4 bases, 5 bases remained unmatched. CDR3 loop: CASSQLTGGFTEAFF. CDR3 DNA: TGTGCCAGCAGCCAACTCACAGGGGGCTTCACTGAAGCTTTCTTT. Variable domain in full (rest from reference TRBV14 and TRBJ1-1): EAGVTQFPSHSVIEKGQTVTLRCDPISGHDNLYWYRRVMGKEIKFLLHFVKESKQDESGMPNNRFLAERTGGTYSTLKVQPAELEDSGVYFCASSQLTGGFTEAFFGQGTRLTVV.

This rearrangement joins TRBV9 to TRBJ1-3; no clear D. The CDR3 extends over 16 amino acids. CDR1 is SGDLS, CDR2 YYNGEE, per germline. Trimming shortened V by 0 bases and J by 2 bases, and 12 bases separated the two germline ends. The chain's CDR3 is CASSVDDLGPGNTIYF. CDR3 nucleotides: TGTGCCAGCAGCGTAGACGACCTGGGCCCTGGAAACACCATATATTTT.

CDR3 nucleotide sequence: TGTGCCAGTACGAGCGGGGCAAATGAGCAGTTCTTC. It yields the protein CASTSGANEQFF. The chain recombines TRBV19 with TRBJ2-1; TRBD2 agrees at 7 bases. The CDR3 is 12 residues long. Germline V lookup: CDR1 LNHDA, CDR2 SQIVND (reference sequence). V was pared by 7 bases and J by 7 bases, with 4 bases of the junction left unmatched. The whole variable domain, filled in from reference TRBV19 and TRBJ2-1, reads DGGITQSPKYLFRKEGQNVTLSCEQNLNHDAMYWYRQDPGQGLRLIYYSQIVNDFQKGDIAEGYSVSREKKESFPLTVTSAQKNPTAFYLCASTSGANEQFFGPGTRLTVL.

In DNA form, the CDR3 reads TGTGCCAGCAGCCTGAGCGGGGGGATATACAATGAGCAGTTCTTC. Its protein product is CASSLSGGIYNEQFF. This rearrangement joins TRBV11-2 to TRBJ2-1; 9 bases align to TRBD2. Trimming at V came to 5 bases and at J to 4 bases, leaving 6 bases not matched to a gene. This CDR3 region has 15 residues. CDR1 is SGHAT, CDR2 FQNNGV, per germline. Based on the CDR3 plus reference TRBV11-2 and TRBJ2-1, the full variable domain is EAGVAQSPRYKIIEKRQSVAFWCNPISGHATLYWYQQILGQGPKLLIQFQNNGVVDDSQLPKDRFSAERLKGVDSTLKIQPAKLEDSAVYLCASSLSGGIYNEQFFGPGTRLTVL.

The chain carries TRBV14 and TRBJ1-1; D is undetermined. This CDR3 comprises 13 residues. Trimming left V 0 bases short and J 0 bases short, with 2 bases between. In germline, CDR1 is SGHDN, CDR2 FVKESK. CDR3 coding DNA: TGTGCCAGCAGCCAAGACGTGAACACTGAAGCTTTCTTT. It is translated as CASSQDVNTEAFF.